This T cell receptor (beta chain) was found in a study of cytomegalovirus exposure and HLA in healthy donors. The PCR was carried out with 60 Vbeta primers and 13 Jbeta primers. Profiling relied on immunoSEQ multiplex PCR, and the TCRdb table lists in-frame clones only, not all of them. The data hold some 95,000 clones, with 78% observed a single time. CDR1 is SQVTM and CDR2 is ANQGSEA in the germline V gene. The CDR3 consists of 16 residues. The ends lost 4 bases at V and 1 base at J; junction bases unmatched: 10. The source is a woman between 40 and 50 years old in good health and CMV-seropositive. Input material: PBMCs. The chain carries TRBV29-1 and TRBJ1-5; 7 bases are a match to TRBD1. The chain's CDR3 is CSVGTGLAGSNQPQHF. The CDR3 DNA is TGCAGCGTTGGGACAGGACTGGCGGGGAGCAATCAGCCCCAGCATTTT.